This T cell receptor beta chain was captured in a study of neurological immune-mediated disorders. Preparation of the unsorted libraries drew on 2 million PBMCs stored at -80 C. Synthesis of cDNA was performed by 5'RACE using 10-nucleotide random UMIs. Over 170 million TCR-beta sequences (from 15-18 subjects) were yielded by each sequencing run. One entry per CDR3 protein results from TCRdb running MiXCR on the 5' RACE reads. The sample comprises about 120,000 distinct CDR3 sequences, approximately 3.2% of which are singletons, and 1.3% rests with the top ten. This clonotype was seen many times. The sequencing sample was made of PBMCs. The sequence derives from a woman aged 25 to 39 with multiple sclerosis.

The CDR3, as DNA: TGTGCCAGCAGTTGGGCAACTGACAGTACGGAAGCTTTCTTT. Translating it yields CASSWATDSTEAFF. The chain recombines TRBV25-1 with TRBJ1-1, with D perhaps TRBD1 (5 bases). V lost 5 bases to trimming and J lost 8 bases, with 18 bases between them. CDR1 and CDR2 (germline): MGHDK, SYGVNS. CDR3 length equals 14 residues.